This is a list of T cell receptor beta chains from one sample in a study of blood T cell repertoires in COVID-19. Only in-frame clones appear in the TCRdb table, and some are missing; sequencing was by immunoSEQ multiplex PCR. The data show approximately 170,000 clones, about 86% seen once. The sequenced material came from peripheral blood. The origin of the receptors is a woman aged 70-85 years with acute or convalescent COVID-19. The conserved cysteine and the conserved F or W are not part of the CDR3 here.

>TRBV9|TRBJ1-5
ASSVGDIPNQPQH
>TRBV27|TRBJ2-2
ASRSGFNTGELF
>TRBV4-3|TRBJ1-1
ASSQGFGTEAF
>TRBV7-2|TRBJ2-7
ASSYQGIDEQY
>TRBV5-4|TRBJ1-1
ASSLQGAPGTEAF
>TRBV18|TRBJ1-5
ASSLTGGTNQPQH
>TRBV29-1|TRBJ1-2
SVESGGTGYGYT
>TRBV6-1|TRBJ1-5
ASSVVTADSNQPQH
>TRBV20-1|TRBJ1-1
SASPRRGTEAF
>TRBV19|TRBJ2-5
ASSISGGQGTQY
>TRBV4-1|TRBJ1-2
ASSQGSGSGYGYT
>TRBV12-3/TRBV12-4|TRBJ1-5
ASRGTGGQPQH
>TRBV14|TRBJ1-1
ASSPRQGITEAF
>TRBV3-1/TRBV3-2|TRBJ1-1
ASSVTGGTEAF
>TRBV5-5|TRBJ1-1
ASSSLGVETGEAF
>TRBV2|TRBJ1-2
ASSENTGGYGYT
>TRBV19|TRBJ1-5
ASSIDRRGSQPQH
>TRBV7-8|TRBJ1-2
ASSQSRNYGYT
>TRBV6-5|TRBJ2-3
ASKRQGVGTDTQY
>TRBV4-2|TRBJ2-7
ASSQGLVDYEQY
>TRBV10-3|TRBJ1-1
ATQGVNTEAF
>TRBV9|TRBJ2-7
ASSVDPGTGGEQY
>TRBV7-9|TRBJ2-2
ASSSTGGAAGELF
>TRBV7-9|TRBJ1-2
ASSSAGTGWTNYGYT
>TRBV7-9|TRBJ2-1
ASRHSTGYNEQF
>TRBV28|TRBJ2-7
ASSLLGGNLTYEQY
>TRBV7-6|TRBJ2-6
ASSHNRAGANVLT
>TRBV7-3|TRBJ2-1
ASSSQGAGYNEQF
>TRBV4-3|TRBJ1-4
ASSQDGVGAYEKLF
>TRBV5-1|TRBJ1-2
ASSRTTHGDYGYT
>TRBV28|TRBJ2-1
ASSLLASGLPYNEQF
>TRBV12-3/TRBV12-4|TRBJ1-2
ATAKGQIYGYT
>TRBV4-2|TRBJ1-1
ASSQDRDRGQTEAF
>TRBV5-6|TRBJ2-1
ASSLFGSGDSYNEQF
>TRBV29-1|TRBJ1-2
SVLEQGIPGIGRLFYGYT
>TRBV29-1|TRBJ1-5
SVRQGGSNQPQH
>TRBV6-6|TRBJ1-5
ASSSGGAGNQPQH
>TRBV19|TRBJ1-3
ASRDRGSGNTIY
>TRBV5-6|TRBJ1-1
ASTDSGRMNTEAF
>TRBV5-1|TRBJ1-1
ASSFQNTEAF
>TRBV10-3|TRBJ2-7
AISAGTYEQY
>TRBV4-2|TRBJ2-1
ASRGQGASYNEQF
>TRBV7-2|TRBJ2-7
ASSLFGQGGSYEQY
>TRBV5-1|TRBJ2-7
ASKIGQGQQY
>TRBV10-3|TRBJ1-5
AISKGVDQPQH
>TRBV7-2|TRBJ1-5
ASSLQGWNQPQH
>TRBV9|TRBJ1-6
ASNPGTGFDNSPLH
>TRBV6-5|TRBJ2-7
ASSYGLAGGYEQY
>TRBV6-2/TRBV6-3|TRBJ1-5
ASSKSAGANQPQH
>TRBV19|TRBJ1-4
ASSGREAKEKLF
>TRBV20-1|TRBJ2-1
SASPTIAVVQF
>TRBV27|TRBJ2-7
ASSLSSGGSYEQY
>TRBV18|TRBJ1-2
ASSLDPGGQGYGYT
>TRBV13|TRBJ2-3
ASSLNPGQSQY